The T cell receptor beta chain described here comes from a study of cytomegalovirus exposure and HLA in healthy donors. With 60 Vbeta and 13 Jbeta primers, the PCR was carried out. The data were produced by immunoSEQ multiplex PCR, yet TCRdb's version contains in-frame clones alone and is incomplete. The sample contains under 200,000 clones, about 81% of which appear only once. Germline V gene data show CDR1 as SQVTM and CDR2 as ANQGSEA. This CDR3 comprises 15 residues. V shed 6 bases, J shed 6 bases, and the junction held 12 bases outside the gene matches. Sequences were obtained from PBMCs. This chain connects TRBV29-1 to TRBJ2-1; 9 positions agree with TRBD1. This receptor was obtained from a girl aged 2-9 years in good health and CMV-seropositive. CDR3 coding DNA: TGCAGCGTGACAGGGGGGCGGAGTGGGAGCAATGAGCAGTTCTTC. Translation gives CSVTGGRSGSNEQFF.